The 21 T cell receptor beta chains presented below share a single source sample, sequenced in a study of response to subunit inactivated influenza vaccine. TCRdb reprocessed the RT-PCR reads with MiXCR, giving one entry per CDR3 protein. The table lists around 320,000 distinct CDR3 sequences, 22% of them singletons. The sequencing here drew on PBMCs from blood, taken roughly 20 months after vaccination. Every receptor here comes from a man aged 50-75 years who received an inactivated influenza vaccine.

CDR3 coding DNA: TGTGCCAGCAGTTTTGTCACGGGCCGCCCAGGGACGAATGAGCAGTTCTTC. It is translated as CASSFVTGRPGTNEQFF. The chain uses TRBV27 and TRBJ2-1; either TRBD1 or TRBD2 may fit D (5 bases each). Trimming removed 3 bases at V and 7 bases at J, with 22 bases between. CDR3 length: 17 residues. Looked up from germline, CDR1 is MNHEY and CDR2 is SMNVEV (reference sequence).

This clonotype has just a few counts. The chain joins TRBV3-1 to TRBJ1-5, with D unclear. The germline V and J ends were trimmed by 3 bases and 0 bases, with 12 bases remaining between them. Germline V gives CDR1 LGHDT, CDR2 YNNKEL (reference sequence). This CDR3 has 16 amino acids. The CDR3 region has the DNA TGTGCCAGCAGCCACCCTGTCGGGTATAGCAATCAGCCCCAGCATTTT. Residues: CASSHPVGYSNQPQHF.

This clonotype was recorded a few times. The chain joins TRBV11-2 to TRBJ2-7, with D perhaps matching TRBD2 (5 bases). Trimming took off 2 bases at V and 0 bases at J, with 17 bases between the two ends. Germline lookup yields CDR1 SGHAT and CDR2 FQNNGV. This CDR3 contains 17 residues. Written as DNA, the CDR3 is TGTGCCAGCAGCTTAATCGAGGGCAGCCGCAACTCCTACGAGCAGTACTTC. Its protein is CASSLIEGSRNSYEQYF.

The chain couples TRBV10-3 to TRBJ1-1; D gene unclear. CDR1 and CDR2 from the germline V gene are ENHRY and SYGVKD. Trimming took off 6 bases at V and 8 bases at J, with 13 bases between the two ends. The CDR3 spans 12 residues. DNA for the CDR3: TGTGCCATCAGCCCTGATCGAGGGGAAGCTTTCTTT. Amino acid sequence: CAISPDRGEAFF.

The genes are TRBV5-6 and TRBJ1-1; unclear D gene. V lost 0 bases and J lost 5, with 11 bases in between. The length of the CDR3 is 14 residues. CDR1 is SGHDT, CDR2 YYEEEE, per germline. CDR3 nucleotides: TGTGCCAGCAGCTTGGCTCGGTTAAGGACTGAAGCTTTCTTT. Protein: CASSLARLRTEAFF.

The chain recombines TRBV6-2 or TRBV6-3 with TRBJ2-2; weak D call: TRBD1 (5 bases). This CDR3 has 17 amino acids. Germline V gene data show CDR1 as MNHEY and CDR2 as SVGEGT. V gave up 2 bases and J gave up 0 bases, with 13 bases separating them. The CDR3 protein is CASSYGQGSANTGELFF. Written as DNA, the CDR3 is TGTGCCAGCAGTTACGGGCAGGGCTCGGCGAACACCGGGGAGCTGTTTTTT.

The chain combines TRBV12-3 or TRBV12-4 with TRBJ2-7; 12 bases match TRBD2. J lost 6 bases, V lost 5 bases, and 8 bases had no gene match. The CDR3 consists of 15 residues. CDR3 sequence: CASSIRLAGEGEQYF. The DNA for the CDR3 is TGTGCCAGCAGTATTCGACTAGCGGGAGAAGGCGAGCAGTACTTC.

This clonotype has a handful of counts. The chain joins TRBV7-2 to TRBJ1-1; the D gene is possibly TRBD1 (6 bases). The CDR3 contains 15 residues. With 2 bases removed from V and 5 bases from J, the gap between germline ends came to 15 bases. Germline values: CDR1 SGHTA, CDR2 FQGNSA. DNA for the CDR3: TGTGCCAGCAGCTTATCAGGACAGCGGGGGACTGAAGCTTTCTTT. Protein: CASSLSGQRGTEAFF.

This clonotype was observed at least ten times. The junction departs from the called germline gene at one end, perhaps through a read error. The gene calls are TRBV5-1 and TRBJ1-1, with 7 positions matching TRBD1. CDR1 and CDR2 from the germline V gene are SGHRS and YFSETQ. This CDR3 contains 14 residues. CDR3 residues: CASSLRTGNTEAFF. The CDR3 region has the DNA TGTGCCAGCAGTTTAAGGACAGGGAACACTGAAGCTTTCTTT.

This chain connects TRBV15 to TRBJ2-1, with 9 bases matching TRBD1. Per the germline V gene, CDR1 is LNHNV and CDR2 is YYDKDF (reference sequence). This CDR3 comprises 16 residues. J was trimmed by 7 bases and V by 4 bases; bases with no gene match: 11. CDR3 loop: CATSNTISGTGNEQFF. The CDR3 nucleotides are TGTGCCACCAGCAACACCATTTCCGGGACAGGGAATGAGCAGTTCTTC. The full variable domain, with the rest looked up from reference TRBV15 and TRBJ2-1, is DAMVIQNPRYQVTQFGKPVTLSCSQTLNHNVMYWYQQKSSQAPKLLFHYYDKDFNNEADTPDNFQSRRPNTSFCFLDIRSPGLGDTAMYLCATSNTISGTGNEQFFGPGTRLTVL.

This clonotype has just a few counts. V usage is TRBV6-5 and J usage is TRBJ2-7; 8 positions agree with TRBD1. There are 14 residues in the CDR3. The germline V gene has CDR1 MNHEY and CDR2 SVGAGI. The ends lost 4 bases at V and 3 bases at J; junction bases unmatched: 5. CDR3 nucleotides: TGTGCCAGCAGTTTCCGGGACAGGTACTACGAGCAGTACTTC. Translated: CASSFRDRYYEQYF.

This clonotype is a singleton in its sample. Mismatch with germline at one junction end may stem from a read error. This chain uses TRBV12-3 or TRBV12-4 with TRBJ1-3; possibly TRBD1 for D (5 bases). The CDR3 totals 15 residues. CDR3 residues: CASSPQGVAGNAIYF. The CDR3 DNA reads as TGTGCCAGCAGTCCCCAAGGGGTCGCTGGAAACGCCATATATTTT.

This clonotype was picked up a small number of times. The genes are TRBV6-5 and TRBJ1-1, with a tentative D call TRBD1 (6 bases). The CDR3 has 15 residues. Germline CDR1 and CDR2: MNHEY and SVGAGI. Trimming removed 0 bases at V and 1 base at J, with 9 bases between. The CDR3: CASSYSRGANTEAFF. The CDR3 DNA reads as TGTGCCAGCAGTTACTCTAGGGGGGCGAACACTGAAGCTTTCTTT.

This clonotype came up many times. DNA for the CDR3: TGTGCCAGCAGCACACAGGGGACCCTCTCCTACAATGAGCAGTTCTTC. Translated: CASSTQGTLSYNEQFF. The rearrangement links TRBV7-2 to TRBJ2-1, with TRBD1 matching over 7 bases. The germline gives CDR1 SGHTA, CDR2 FQGNSA. V gave up 5 bases and J gave up 0 bases; unmatched junction bases: 7. CDR3 length: 16 residues. Based on the CDR3 plus reference TRBV7-2 and TRBJ2-1, the full variable domain is GAGVSQSPSNKVTEKGKDVELRCDPISGHTALYWYRQSLGQGLEFLIYFQGNSAPDKSGLPSDRFSAERTGGSVSTLTIQRTQQEDSAVYLCASSTQGTLSYNEQFFGPGTRLTVL.

This clonotype was counted between two and nine times. V and J are TRBV20-1 and TRBJ2-7; TRBD2 aligns across 9 bases. Germline V gene sequence: CDR1 DFQATT, CDR2 SNEGSKA (reference sequence). After removal of 0 bases from V and 4 bases from J, the junction contained 10 bases not matched to a gene. This CDR3 is built from 16 residues. CDR3 protein: CSARDTRLAVGYEQYF. In DNA form, the CDR3 reads TGCAGTGCTAGAGATACCCGACTAGCGGTAGGTTACGAGCAGTACTTC.

The chain has TRBV4-2 and TRBJ2-2, with 11 bases fitting TRBD1. Looked up from germline, CDR1 is LGHNA and CDR2 is YNFKEQ. V was clipped by 0 bases and J by 6 bases; unmatched bases: 3. CDR3 size: 16 residues. CDR3 protein: CASSQDPGQGAGELFF. CDR3 nucleotides: TGTGCCAGCAGCCAAGACCCGGGACAGGGGGCCGGGGAGCTGTTTTTT.

This clonotype was detected many times. J is TRBJ1-2 and V is TRBV7-2, with unresolved D. Germline V gene lookup returns CDR1 SGHTA and CDR2 FQGNSA. Trimming shortened V by 0 bases and J by 2 bases, and 10 bases separated the two germline ends. This CDR3 is 15 amino acids long. The CDR3 protein is CASSLASRRNYGYTF. The CDR3 nucleotides are TGTGCCAGCAGCTTAGCGTCCAGGAGAAACTATGGCTACACCTTC.

This clonotype was counted at least ten times. The chain is built from TRBV5-1 and TRBJ1-6; D is unclear. In germline, CDR1 is SGHRS, CDR2 YFSETQ. The CDR3 totals 17 residues. V was cut by 1 base and J by 0 bases, with 11 bases left in between. For the CDR3, the DNA is TGCGCCAGCAGCTTGTACGGACCTAACTCCTATAATTCACCCCTCCACTTT. Protein: CASSLYGPNSYNSPLHF.

The chain couples TRBV7-2 to TRBJ2-3; 8 positions match TRBD1. CDR3 length: 16 amino acids. In germline, CDR1 is SGHTA, CDR2 FQGNSA. V was pared by 5 bases and J by 0 bases, with 7 bases of the junction left unmatched. The CDR3 nucleotides read TGTGCCAGCAGCAAAACGGACAGGGTGAGCACAGATACGCAGTATTTT. This encodes CASSKTDRVSTDTQYF.

The CDR3 bases are TGTGCCAGCAGCAGTTTTCTGACGACCCCACAAGAGACCCAGTACTTC. As protein: CASSSFLTTPQETQYF. The V call is TRBV9, the J call TRBJ2-5; D is ambiguous. This CDR3 has 16 residues. Per the germline V gene, CDR1 is SGDLS and CDR2 is YYNGEE. V was pared by 4 bases and J by 2 bases, with 18 bases between.

This clonotype has a handful of counts. This chain connects TRBV19 to TRBJ2-1; 7 bases match TRBD2. Trimming removed 7 bases from V and 7 bases from J; junction bases left unmatched: 10. This CDR3 region has 14 residues. Germline V gene data show CDR1 as LNHDA and CDR2 as SQIVND (reference sequence). CDR3 residues: CASKSGGSGNEQFF. CDR3 nucleotide sequence: TGTGCCAGTAAATCCGGCGGGAGTGGGAATGAGCAGTTCTTC.